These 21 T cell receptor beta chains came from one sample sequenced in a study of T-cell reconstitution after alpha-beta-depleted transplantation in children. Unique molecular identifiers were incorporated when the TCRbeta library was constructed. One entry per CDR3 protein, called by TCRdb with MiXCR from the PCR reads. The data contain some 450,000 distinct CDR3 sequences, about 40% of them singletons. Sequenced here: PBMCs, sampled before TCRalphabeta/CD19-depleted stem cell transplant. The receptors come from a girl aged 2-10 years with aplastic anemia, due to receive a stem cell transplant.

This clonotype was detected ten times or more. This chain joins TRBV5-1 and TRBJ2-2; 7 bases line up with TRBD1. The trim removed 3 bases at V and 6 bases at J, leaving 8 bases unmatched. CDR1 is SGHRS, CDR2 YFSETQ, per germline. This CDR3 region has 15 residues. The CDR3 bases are TGCGCCAGCAGCTCAGAGACAGGGATGGCCGGGGAGCTGTTTTTT. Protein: CASSSETGMAGELFF.

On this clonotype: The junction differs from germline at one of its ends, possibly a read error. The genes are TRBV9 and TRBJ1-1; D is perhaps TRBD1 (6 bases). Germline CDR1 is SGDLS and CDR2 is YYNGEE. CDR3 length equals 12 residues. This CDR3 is CASSAQLMTGLF. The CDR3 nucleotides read TGTGCCAGCAGCGCCCAGCTTATGACAGGCCTCTTT.

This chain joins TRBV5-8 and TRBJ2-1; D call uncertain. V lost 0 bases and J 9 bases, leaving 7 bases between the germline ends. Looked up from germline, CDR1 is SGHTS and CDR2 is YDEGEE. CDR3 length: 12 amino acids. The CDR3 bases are TGTGCCAGCAGCTTGGCCCCCACTGAGCAGTTCTTC. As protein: CASSLAPTEQFF. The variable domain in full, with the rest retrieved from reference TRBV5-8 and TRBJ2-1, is EAGVTQSPTHLIKTRGQQATLRCSPISGHTSVYWYQQALGLGLQFLLWYDEGEERNRGNFPPRFSGRQFPNYSSELNVNALELEDSALYLCASSLAPTEQFFGPGTRLTVL.

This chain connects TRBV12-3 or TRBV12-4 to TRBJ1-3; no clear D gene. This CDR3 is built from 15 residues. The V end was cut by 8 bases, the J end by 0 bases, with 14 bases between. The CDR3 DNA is TGTGCCAGCGGACCCATGGGGAGCTCTGGAAACACCATATATTTT. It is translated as CASGPMGSSGNTIYF.

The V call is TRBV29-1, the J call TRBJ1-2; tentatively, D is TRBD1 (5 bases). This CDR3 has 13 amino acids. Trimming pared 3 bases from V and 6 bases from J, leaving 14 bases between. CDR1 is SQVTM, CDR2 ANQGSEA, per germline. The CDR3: CSVDNGAVDGYTF. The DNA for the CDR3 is TGCAGCGTTGATAATGGGGCGGTCGATGGCTACACCTTC.

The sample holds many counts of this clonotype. As DNA, the CDR3 is TGTGCCAGCAGTGCCTCAGGATTCCGAGAGACCCAGTACTTC. Protein sequence: CASSASGFRETQYF. The chain carries TRBV12-3 or TRBV12-4 and TRBJ2-5; D is unclear. CDR3 length: 14 residues. Trimming pared 5 bases from V and 4 bases from J, leaving 14 bases between.

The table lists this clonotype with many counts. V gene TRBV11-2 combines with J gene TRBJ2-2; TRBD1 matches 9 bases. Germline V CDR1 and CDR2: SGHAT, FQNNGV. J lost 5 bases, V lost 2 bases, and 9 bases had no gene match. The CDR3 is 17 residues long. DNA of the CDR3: TGTGCCAGCAGCTTAAAAGGGACAGGGAAGAGGACCGGGGAGCTGTTTTTT. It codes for CASSLKGTGKRTGELFF.

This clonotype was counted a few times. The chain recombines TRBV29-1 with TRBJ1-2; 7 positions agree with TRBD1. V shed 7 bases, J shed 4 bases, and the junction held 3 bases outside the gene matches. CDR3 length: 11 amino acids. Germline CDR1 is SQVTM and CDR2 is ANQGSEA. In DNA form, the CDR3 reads TGCAGCGGACAGGGTACCTATGGCTACACCTTC. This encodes CSGQGTYGYTF. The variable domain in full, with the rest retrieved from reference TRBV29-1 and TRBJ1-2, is SAVISQKPSRDICQRGTSLTIQCQVDSQVTMMFWYRQQPGQSLTLIATANQGSEATYESGFVIDKFPISRPNLTFSTLTVSNMSPEDSSIYLCSGQGTYGYTFGSGTRLTVV.

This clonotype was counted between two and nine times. The CDR3 reads CATRPDSQETQYF. CDR3 DNA: TGTGCCACCAGACCTGACAGCCAAGAGACCCAGTACTTC. The chain combines TRBV15 with TRBJ2-5, with D possibly matching TRBD1 (5 bases). Germline assignment: CDR1 LNHNV and CDR2 YYDKDF (reference sequence). With 6 bases removed from V and 1 base from J, the gap between germline ends came to 9 bases. The CDR3 totals 13 residues.

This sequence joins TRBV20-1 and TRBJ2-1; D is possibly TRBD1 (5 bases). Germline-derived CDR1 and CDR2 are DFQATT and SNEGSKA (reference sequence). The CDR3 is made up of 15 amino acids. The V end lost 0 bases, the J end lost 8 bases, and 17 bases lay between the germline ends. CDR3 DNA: TGCAGTGCTAGAGACAGGGTATCAGGACAATATGAGCAGTTCTTC. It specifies CSARDRVSGQYEQFF.

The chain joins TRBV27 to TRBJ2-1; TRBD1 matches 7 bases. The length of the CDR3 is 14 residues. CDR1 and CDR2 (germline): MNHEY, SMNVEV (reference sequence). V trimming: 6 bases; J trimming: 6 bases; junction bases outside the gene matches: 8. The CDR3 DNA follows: TGTGCCAGCAGCCGCGATACAGGGGCCAATGAGCAGTTCTTC. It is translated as CASSRDTGANEQFF.

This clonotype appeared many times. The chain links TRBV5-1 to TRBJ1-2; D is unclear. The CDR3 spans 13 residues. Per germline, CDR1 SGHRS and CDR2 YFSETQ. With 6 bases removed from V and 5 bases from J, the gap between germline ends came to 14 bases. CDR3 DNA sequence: TGCGCCAGCAACCGGGGAGAGGGATATGGCTACACCTTC. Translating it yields CASNRGEGYGYTF.

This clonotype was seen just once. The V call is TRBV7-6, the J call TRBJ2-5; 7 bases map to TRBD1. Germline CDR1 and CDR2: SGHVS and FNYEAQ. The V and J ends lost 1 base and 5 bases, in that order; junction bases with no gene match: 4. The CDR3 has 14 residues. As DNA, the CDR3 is TGTGCCAGCAGCTTAGAAGGGGGCTGGGAGACCCAGTACTTC. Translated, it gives CASSLEGGWETQYF.

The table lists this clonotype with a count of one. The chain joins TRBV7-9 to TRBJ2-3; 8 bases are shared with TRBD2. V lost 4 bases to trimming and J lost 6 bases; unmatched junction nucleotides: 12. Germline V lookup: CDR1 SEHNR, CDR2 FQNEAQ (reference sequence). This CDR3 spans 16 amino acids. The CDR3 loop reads CASSSETGLVVDTQYF. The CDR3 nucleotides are TGTGCCAGCAGCTCCGAGACGGGACTAGTTGTGGATACGCAGTATTTT. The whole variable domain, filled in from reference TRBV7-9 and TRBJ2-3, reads DTGVSQNPRHKITKRGQNVTFRCDPISEHNRLYWYRQTLGQGPEFLTYFQNEAQLEKSRLLSDRFSAERPKGSFSTLEIQRTEQGDSAMYLCASSSETGLVVDTQYFGPGTRLTVL.

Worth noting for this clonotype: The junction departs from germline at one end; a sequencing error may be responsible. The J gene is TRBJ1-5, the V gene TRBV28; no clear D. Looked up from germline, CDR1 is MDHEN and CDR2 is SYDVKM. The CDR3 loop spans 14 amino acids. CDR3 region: CASSREYSDQPQHF. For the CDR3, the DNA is TGTGCCAGCAGCCGGGAATATAGCGATCAGCCCCAGCATTTT.

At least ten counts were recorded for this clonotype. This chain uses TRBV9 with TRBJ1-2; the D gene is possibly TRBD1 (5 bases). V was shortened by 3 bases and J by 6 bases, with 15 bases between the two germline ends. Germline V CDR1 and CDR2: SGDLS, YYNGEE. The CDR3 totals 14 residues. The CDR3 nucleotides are TGTGCCAGCAGCGGCCTCGGGGGATTCCATGGCTACACCTTC. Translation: CASSGLGGFHGYTF.

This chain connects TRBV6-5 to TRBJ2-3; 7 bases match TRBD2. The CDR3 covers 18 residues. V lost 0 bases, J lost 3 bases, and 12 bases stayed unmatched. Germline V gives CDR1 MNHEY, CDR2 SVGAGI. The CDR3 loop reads CASSYSWSSGGLTDTQYF. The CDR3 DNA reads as TGTGCCAGCAGTTACTCGTGGTCTAGCGGAGGGTTGACAGATACGCAGTATTTT.

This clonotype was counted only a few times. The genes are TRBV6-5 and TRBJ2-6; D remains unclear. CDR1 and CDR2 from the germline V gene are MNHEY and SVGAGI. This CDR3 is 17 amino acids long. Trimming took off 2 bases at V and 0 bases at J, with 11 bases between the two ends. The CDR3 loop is CASSYAGSLSGANVLTF. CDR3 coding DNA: TGTGCCAGCAGTTACGCAGGCAGCCTCTCTGGGGCCAACGTCCTGACTTTC.

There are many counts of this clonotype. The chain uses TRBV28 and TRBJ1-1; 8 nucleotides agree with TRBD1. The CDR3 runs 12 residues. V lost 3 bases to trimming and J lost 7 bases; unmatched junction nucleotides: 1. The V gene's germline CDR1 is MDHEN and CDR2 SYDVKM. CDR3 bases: TGTGCCAGCAGTTTCGACAGGGGTGAAGCTTTCTTT. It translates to CASSFDRGEAFF. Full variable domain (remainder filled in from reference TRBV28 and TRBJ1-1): DVKVTQSSRYLVKRTGEKVFLECVQDMDHENMFWYRQDPGLGLRLIYFSYDVKMKEKGDIPEGYSVSREKKERFSLILESASTNQTSMYLCASSFDRGEAFFGQGTRLTVV.

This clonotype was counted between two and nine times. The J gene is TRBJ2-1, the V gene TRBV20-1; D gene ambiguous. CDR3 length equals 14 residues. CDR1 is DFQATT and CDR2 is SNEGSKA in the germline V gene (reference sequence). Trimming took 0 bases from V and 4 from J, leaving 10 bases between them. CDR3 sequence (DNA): TGCAGTGCTAGAGATCTCGTCCGGTACAATGAGCAGTTCTTC. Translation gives CSARDLVRYNEQFF.

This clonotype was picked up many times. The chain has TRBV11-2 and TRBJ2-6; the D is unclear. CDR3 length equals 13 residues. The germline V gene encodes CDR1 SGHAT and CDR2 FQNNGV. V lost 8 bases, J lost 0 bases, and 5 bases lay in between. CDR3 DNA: TGTGCCAGCGATCTCTCTGGGGCCAACGTCCTGACTTTC. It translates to CASDLSGANVLTF.